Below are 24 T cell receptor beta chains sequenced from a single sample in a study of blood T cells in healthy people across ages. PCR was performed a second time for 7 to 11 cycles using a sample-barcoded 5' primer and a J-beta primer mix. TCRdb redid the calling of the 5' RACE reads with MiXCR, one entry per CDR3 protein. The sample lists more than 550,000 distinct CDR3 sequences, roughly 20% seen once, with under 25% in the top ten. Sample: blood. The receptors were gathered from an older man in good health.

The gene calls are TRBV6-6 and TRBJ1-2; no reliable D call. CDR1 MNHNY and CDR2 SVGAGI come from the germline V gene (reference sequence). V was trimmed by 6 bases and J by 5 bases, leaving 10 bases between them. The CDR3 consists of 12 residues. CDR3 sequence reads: CASSAQDYGYTF. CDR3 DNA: TGTGCCAGCAGCGCCCAGGATTATGGCTACACCTTC.

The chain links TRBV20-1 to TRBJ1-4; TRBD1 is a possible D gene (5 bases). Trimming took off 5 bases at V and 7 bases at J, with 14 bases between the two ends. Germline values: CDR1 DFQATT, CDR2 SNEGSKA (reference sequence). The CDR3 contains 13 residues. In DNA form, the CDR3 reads TGCAGTGCTGGGGCGGGTTGGGGTGAAAAACTGTTTTTT. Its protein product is CSAGAGWGEKLFF.

The CDR3 coding sequence is TGTGCCAGCAGTTTTCGGATAGCGGGGAGTGAGCAGTTCTTC. This codes for CASSFRIAGSEQFF. The chain combines TRBV6-2 or TRBV6-3 with TRBJ2-1; 8 bases match TRBD2. V lost 4 bases to trimming and J lost 9 bases; unmatched junction nucleotides: 8. Germline CDR1 reads MNHEY; CDR2 reads SVGEGT. This CDR3 is built from 14 residues.

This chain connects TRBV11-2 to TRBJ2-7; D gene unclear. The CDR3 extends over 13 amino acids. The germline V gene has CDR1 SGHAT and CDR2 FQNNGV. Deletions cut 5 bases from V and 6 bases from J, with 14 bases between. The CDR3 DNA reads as TGTGCCAGCAGCAGCCAAGAGATCCTCGAGCAGTACTTC. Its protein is CASSSQEILEQYF.

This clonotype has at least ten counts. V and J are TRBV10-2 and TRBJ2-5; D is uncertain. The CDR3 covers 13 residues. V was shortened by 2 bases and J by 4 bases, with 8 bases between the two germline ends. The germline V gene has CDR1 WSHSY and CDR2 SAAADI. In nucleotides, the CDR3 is TGCGCCAGCAGTGAGCCCCGTTCAGAGACCCAGTACTTC. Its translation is CASSEPRSETQYF.

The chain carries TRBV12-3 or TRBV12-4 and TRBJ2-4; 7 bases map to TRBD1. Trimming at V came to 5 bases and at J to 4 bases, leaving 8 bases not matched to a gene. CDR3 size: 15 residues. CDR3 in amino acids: CASSPRQGGKNIQYF. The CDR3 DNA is TGTGCCAGCAGTCCCAGACAGGGCGGGAAAAACATTCAGTACTTC.

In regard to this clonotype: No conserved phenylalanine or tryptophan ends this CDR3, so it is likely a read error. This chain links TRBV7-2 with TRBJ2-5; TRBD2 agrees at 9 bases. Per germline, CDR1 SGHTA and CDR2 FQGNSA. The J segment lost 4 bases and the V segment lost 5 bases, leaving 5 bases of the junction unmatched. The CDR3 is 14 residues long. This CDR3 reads CASSPLAGLETQYL. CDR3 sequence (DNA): TGTGCCAGCAGCCCTCTAGCGGGGTTAGAGACCCAGTACCTC.

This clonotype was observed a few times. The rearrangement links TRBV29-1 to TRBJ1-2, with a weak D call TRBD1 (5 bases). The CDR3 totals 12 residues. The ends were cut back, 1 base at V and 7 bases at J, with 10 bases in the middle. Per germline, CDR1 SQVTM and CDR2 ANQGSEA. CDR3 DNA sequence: TGCAGCGTTGAAGTACAGGTGACTGGCTACACCTTC. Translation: CSVEVQVTGYTF.

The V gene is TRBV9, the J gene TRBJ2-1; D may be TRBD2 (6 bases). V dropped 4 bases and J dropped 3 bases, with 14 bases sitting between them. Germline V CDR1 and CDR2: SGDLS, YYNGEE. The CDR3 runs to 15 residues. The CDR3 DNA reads TGTGCCAGCAGCACGGGACTGACCTTCTACAATGAGCAGTTCTTC. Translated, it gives CASSTGLTFYNEQFF. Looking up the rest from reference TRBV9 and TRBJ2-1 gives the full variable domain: DSGVTQTPKHLITATGQRVTLRCSPRSGDLSVYWYQQSLDQGLQFLIQYYNGEERAKGNILERFSAQQFPDLHSELNLSSLELGDSALYFCASSTGLTFYNEQFFGPGTRLTVL.

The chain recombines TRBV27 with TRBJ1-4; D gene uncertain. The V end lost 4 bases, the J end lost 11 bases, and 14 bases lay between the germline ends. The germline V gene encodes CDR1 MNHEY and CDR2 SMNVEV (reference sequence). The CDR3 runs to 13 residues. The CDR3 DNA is TGTGCCAGCAGTTCCCCGGGAATCCTTAAACTGTTTTTT. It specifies CASSSPGILKLFF.

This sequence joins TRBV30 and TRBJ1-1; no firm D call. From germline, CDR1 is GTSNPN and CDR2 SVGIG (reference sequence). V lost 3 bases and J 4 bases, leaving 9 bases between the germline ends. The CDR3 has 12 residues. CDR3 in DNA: TGTGCCTGGAGCCCGCAGTCCACTGAAGCTTTCTTT. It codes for CAWSPQSTEAFF.

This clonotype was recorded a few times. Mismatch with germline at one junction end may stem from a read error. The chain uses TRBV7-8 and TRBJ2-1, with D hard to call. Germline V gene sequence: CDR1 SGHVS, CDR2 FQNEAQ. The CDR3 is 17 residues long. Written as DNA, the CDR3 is TGTGCCAGCAGCTCAGGTTCGTCCCTAGGCTCCTGCAATGAGCAGTTCTTC. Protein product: CASSSGSSLGSCNEQFF. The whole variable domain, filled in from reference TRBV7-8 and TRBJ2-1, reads GAGVSQSPRYKVAKRGQDVALRCDPISGHVSLFWYQQALGQGPEFLTYFQNEAQLDKSGLPSDRFFAERPEGSVSTLKIQRTQQEDSAVYLCASSSGSSLGSCNEQFFGPGTRLTVL.

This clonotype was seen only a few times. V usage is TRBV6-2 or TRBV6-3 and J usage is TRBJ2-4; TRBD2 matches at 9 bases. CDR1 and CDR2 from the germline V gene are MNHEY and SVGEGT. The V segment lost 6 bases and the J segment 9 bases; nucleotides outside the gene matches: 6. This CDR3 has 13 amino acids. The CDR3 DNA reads TGTGCCAGCAGAACTAGCGGGTTTAGCATTCAGTACTTC. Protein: CASRTSGFSIQYF.

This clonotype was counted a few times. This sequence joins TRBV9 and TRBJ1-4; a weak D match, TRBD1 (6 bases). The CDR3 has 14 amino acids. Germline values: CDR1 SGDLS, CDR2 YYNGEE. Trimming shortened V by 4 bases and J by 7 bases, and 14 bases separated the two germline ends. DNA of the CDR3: TGTGCCAGCAGCACCCGACAGGCGGGTGAAAAACTGTTTTTT. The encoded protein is CASSTRQAGEKLFF.

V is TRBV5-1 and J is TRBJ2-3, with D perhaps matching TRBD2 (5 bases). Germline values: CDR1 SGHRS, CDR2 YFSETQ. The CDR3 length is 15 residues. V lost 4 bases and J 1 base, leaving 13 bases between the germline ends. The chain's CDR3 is CASSPRVAGTDTQYF. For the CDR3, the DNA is TGCGCCAGCAGCCCGCGGGTAGCAGGCACAGATACGCAGTATTTT.

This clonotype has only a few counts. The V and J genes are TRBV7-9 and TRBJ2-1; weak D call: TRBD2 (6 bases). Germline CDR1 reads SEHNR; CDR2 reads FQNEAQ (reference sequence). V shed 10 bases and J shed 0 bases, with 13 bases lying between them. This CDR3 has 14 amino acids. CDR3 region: CAIPTGSSYNEQFF. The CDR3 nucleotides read TGTGCCATCCCCACCGGGAGCTCCTACAATGAGCAGTTCTTC.

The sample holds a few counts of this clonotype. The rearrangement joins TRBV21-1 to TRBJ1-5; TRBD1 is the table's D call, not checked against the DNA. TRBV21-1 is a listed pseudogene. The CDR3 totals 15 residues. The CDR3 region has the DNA TGTGCCAGCATAAAAGACAGGAATCGGACTCAGCCCCAGCATTTT. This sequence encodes CASIKDRNRTQPQHF.

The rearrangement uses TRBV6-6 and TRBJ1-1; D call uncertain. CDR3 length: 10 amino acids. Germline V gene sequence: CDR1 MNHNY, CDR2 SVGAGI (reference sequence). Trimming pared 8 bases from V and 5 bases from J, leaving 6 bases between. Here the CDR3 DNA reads TGTGCCAGCGCGGGGACTGAAGCTTTCTTT. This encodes CASAGTEAFF.

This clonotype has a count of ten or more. This CDR3 is CASRRGATYEQYF. CDR3 DNA: TGTGCCAGCCGTCGAGGGGCAACCTACGAGCAGTACTTC. The chain carries TRBV12-3 or TRBV12-4 and TRBJ2-7, with D tentatively TRBD1 or TRBD2 (5 bases each). The CDR3 extends over 13 amino acids. The germline V and J ends were trimmed by 8 bases and 2 bases, with 13 bases remaining between them.

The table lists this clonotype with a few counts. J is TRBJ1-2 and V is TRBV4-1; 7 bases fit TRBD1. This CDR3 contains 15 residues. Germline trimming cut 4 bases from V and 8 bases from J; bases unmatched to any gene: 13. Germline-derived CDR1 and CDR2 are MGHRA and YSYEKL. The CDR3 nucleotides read TGCGCCAGCAGCCGACCCGACAGGGAGGAGGAAGGCTACACCTTC. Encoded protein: CASSRPDREEEGYTF.

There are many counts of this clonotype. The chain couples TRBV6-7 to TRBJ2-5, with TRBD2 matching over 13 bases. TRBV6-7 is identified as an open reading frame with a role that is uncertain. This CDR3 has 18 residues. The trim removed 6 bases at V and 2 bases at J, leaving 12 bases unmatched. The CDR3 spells CASRFASGLAGHQETQYF. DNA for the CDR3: TGTGCCAGCAGATTCGCGTCGGGACTAGCGGGGCATCAAGAGACCCAGTACTTC.

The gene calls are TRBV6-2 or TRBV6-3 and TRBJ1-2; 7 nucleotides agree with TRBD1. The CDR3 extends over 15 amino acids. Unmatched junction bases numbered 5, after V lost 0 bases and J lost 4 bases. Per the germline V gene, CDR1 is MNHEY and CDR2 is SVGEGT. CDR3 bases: TGTGCCAGCAGTTACTCGACAGGGAGTATCTATGGCTACACCTTC. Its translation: CASSYSTGSIYGYTF.

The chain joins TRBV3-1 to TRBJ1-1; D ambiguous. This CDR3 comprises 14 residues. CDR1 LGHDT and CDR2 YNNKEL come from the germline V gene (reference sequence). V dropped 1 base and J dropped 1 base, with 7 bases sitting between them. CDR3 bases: TGTGCCAGCAGCCAAGTGGGCCCGAACACTGAAGCTTTCTTT. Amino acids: CASSQVGPNTEAFF.

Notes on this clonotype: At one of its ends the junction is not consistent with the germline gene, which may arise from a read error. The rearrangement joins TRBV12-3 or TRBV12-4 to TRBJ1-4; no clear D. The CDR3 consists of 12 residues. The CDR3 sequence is CASSLAGEKLLF. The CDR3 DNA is TGTGCCAGCAGTTTGGCGGGTGAAAAACTGCTTTTT.